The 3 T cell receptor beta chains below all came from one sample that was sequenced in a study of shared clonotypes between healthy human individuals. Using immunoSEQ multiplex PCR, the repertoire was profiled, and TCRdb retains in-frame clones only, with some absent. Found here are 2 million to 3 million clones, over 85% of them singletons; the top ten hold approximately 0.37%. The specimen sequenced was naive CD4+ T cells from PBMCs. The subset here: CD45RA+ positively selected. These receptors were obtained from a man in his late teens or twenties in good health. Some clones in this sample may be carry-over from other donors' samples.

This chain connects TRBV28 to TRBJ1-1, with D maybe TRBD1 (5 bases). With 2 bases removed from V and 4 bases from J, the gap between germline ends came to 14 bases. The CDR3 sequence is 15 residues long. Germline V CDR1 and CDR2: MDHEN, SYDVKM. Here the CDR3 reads CASSLTPGETTEAFF. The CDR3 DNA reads TGTGCCAGCAGTTTAACCCCGGGGGAGACCACTGAAGCTTTCTTT.

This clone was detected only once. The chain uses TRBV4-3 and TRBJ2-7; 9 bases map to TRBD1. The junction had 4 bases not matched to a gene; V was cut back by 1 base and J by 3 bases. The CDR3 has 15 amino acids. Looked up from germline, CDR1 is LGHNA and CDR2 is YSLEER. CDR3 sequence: CASSQAGTGNYEQYF. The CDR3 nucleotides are TGCGCCAGCAGCCAAGCCGGGACAGGGAACTACGAGCAGTACTTC.

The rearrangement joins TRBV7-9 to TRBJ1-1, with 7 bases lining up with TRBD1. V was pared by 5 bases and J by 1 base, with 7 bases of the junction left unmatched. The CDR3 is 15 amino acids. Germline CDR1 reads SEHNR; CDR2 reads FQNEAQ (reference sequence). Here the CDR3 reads CASSLRTGSNTEAFF. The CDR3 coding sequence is TGTGCCAGCAGCCTACGGACAGGATCGAACACTGAAGCTTTCTTT.